This is a list of T cell receptor beta chains from one sample in a study of spatial heterogeneity in lung cancer. Via MiXCR, TCRdb re-called the 5' RACE reads, giving one row per CDR3 protein. The profile shows fewer than 15,000 distinct CDR3 sequences, more than 15% of them singletons. The input for sequencing was PBMCs, taken at surgery. The receptors were gathered from a male donor with early-stage non-small cell lung cancer. Both conserved end residues are part of each CDR3. A D gene is named only where the DNA matches it firmly. Clone size is shown for a subset of rows, as once, few, many or a class of expanded clone.

CASSPWRPGSGWTEAFF,TGCGCCAGCAGCCCCTGGAGGCCGGGATCCGGGTGGACTGAAGCTTTCTTT,TRBV5-1,TRBJ1-1,.,.
CASSFRYEQYF,TGTGCCAGCAGCTTTAGATACGAGCAGTACTTC,TRBV7-9,TRBJ2-7,.,few
CASSQDHSGTNNEQFF,TGTGCCAGCAGCCAAGATCATAGCGGGACGAACAATGAGCAGTTCTTC,TRBV4-2,TRBJ2-1,TRBD2,few
CASRQGSRTYEQYF,TGCGCCAGTCGACAGGGGAGCAGAACCTACGAGCAGTACTTC,TRBV10-2,TRBJ2-7,TRBD1,few
CATAGANQPQHF,TGTGCCACCGCAGGGGCTAATCAGCCCCAGCATTTT,TRBV15,TRBJ1-5,.,few
CASSPQGQNYGYTF,TGTGCCAGCAGCCCCCAGGGACAGAACTATGGCTACACCTTC,TRBV12-3/TRBV12-4,TRBJ1-2,TRBD1,.
CASSPYGTSARTGELFF,TGCGCCAGCAGCCCGTACGGGACTAGCGCGAGGACCGGGGAGCTGTTTTTT,TRBV4-1,TRBJ2-2,TRBD2,.
CASSSGDLTDTQYF,TGTGCCAGCAGTTCAGGGGACCTCACAGATACGCAGTATTTT,TRBV28,TRBJ2-3,.,many
CASSPGRTDRGYEQYF,TGTGCCAGCTCACCGGGGCGGACGGACAGGGGCTACGAGCAGTACTTC,TRBV18,TRBJ2-7,TRBD1,.
CSCKRGDYGYTF,TGCTCCTGTAAACGGGGGGATTATGGCTACACCTTC,TRBV20-1,TRBJ1-2,.,.
CASSTGLAGGWSYNEQFF,TGTGCCAGCAGTACGGGACTAGCGGGAGGTTGGTCCTACAATGAGCAGTTCTTC,TRBV28,TRBJ2-1,TRBD2,few
CASSLAPNTEAFF,TGTGCCAGCAGCTTAGCCCCGAACACTGAAGCTTTCTTT,TRBV7-2,TRBJ1-1,.,.
CASSQALLAGNYEQYF,TGTGCCAGCAGCCAAGCGCTCCTAGCGGGAAACTACGAGCAGTACTTC,TRBV4-2,TRBJ2-7,TRBD2,.
CSAPEPYTRQANYGYTF,TGCAGTGCCCCAGAGCCTTATACACGGCAAGCTAACTATGGCTACACCTTC,TRBV20-1,TRBJ1-2,.,medium-sized
CASSYGAWSRGNSPLHF,TGTGCCAGCAGTTACGGGGCCTGGAGCCGGGGTAATTCACCCCTCCACTTT,TRBV6-6,TRBJ1-6,.,few
CASSRPPAQYF,TGTGCCAGCAGTCGACCCCCCGCCCAGTACTTC,TRBV6-5,TRBJ2-5,.,.
CASSLGSGQGFREQYF,TGTGCCAGCAGCTTAGGTTCCGGACAGGGGTTCCGGGAGCAGTACTTC,TRBV7-8,TRBJ2-7,TRBD1,.
CSVILGPSNTGELFF,TGCAGCGTTATCCTGGGACCTTCGAACACCGGGGAGCTGTTTTTT,TRBV29-1,TRBJ2-2,.,.
CASSRTSGGRTDTQYF,TGTGCCAGCAGCCGGACTAGCGGGGGGAGGACAGATACGCAGTATTTT,TRBV12-3/TRBV12-4,TRBJ2-3,TRBD2,once
CSAGGLARDNEQFF,TGCAGTGCTGGAGGACTAGCGAGAGACAATGAGCAGTTCTTC,TRBV20-1,TRBJ2-1,TRBD2,.
CASSFLAGATETQYF,TGTGCCAGCAGCTTTTTAGCGGGAGCGACGGAGACCCAGTACTTC,TRBV7-9,TRBJ2-5,TRBD2,many
CASSLAGPGDEQYF,TGTGCCAGCAGTCTAGCGGGCCCGGGGGACGAGCAGTACTTC,TRBV12-3/TRBV12-4,TRBJ2-7,TRBD2,.
CASSVENGKTQYF,TGTGCCAGCAGCGTAGAAAATGGGAAGACCCAGTACTTC,TRBV9,TRBJ2-5,.,many
CATGRGPNVLTF,TGTGCCACAGGTCGGGGACCCAACGTCCTGACTTTC,TRBV6-2/TRBV6-3,TRBJ2-6,.,few
CSVPGQGTFHGYTF,TGCAGCGTTCCCGGACAGGGGACATTCCATGGCTACACCTTC,TRBV29-1,TRBJ1-2,TRBD1,.
CASRQGGDQPQHF,TGTGCCAGCCGACAGGGGGGTGATCAGCCCCAGCATTTT,TRBV12-3/TRBV12-4,TRBJ1-5,TRBD1,few
CASSQEGRTYEQYF,TGCGCCAGCAGCCAAGAAGGAAGAACCTACGAGCAGTACTTC,TRBV4-1,TRBJ2-7,.,many
CAISEVNEQFF,TGTGCCATCAGTGAGGTGAATGAGCAGTTCTTC,TRBV10-3,TRBJ2-1,.,.
CASSRDSNTGELFF,TGTGCCAGTTCCCGGGACTCTAACACCGGGGAGCTGTTTTTT,TRBV27,TRBJ2-2,.,many
CASSPGTGVYNEQFF,TGTGCCAGCAGTCCAGGGACAGGGGTTTACAATGAGCAGTTCTTC,TRBV27,TRBJ2-1,TRBD1,few
CASSPKRESYEQYF,TGTGCCAGCAGCCCCAAGCGGGAGAGCTACGAGCAGTACTTC,TRBV7-2,TRBJ2-7,TRBD2,.
CASRNSDSTYEQYF,TGTGCCAGCCGAAACTCAGACAGTACCTACGAGCAGTACTTC,TRBV13,TRBJ2-7,.,many
CSASDRGQGNTIYF,TGCAGTGCTTCCGACAGGGGGCAAGGAAACACCATATATTTT,TRBV20-1,TRBJ1-3,TRBD1,few
CASSLPGAYEQFF,TGTGCCAGCAGCTTACCCGGGGCCTATGAGCAGTTCTTC,TRBV11-2,TRBJ2-1,.,medium-sized
CASSEGGSGSPYNEQFF,TGTGCCAGCAGTGAGGGGGGCAGCGGGAGCCCCTACAATGAGCAGTTCTTC,TRBV6-4,TRBJ2-1,TRBD2,many
CSVWSGALNEQFF,TGCAGCGTTTGGAGCGGGGCCCTCAATGAGCAGTTCTTC,TRBV29-1,TRBJ2-1,TRBD2,few
CSVVQETTYNEQFF,TGCAGCGTTGTACAAGAAACCACCTACAATGAGCAGTTCTTC,TRBV29-1,TRBJ2-1,.,medium-sized
CASSFPYRQGAYADGYTF,TGTGCCAGCAGTTTCCCTTACCGACAGGGGGCTTATGCGGATGGCTACACCTTC,TRBV6-2/TRBV6-3,TRBJ1-2,TRBD1,many
CVSSSQGTGELFF,TGTGTCAGCAGCTCACAGGGGACCGGGGAGCTGTTTTTT,TRBV7-3,TRBJ2-2,TRBD1,.
CASSPSVGAGELFF,TGTGCCAGCAGCCCCTCGGTTGGGGCCGGGGAGCTGTTTTTT,TRBV11-2,TRBJ2-2,.,.
CASSSGTLDHQPQHF,TGTGCCAGCAGCTCCGGGACACTAGATCATCAGCCCCAGCATTTT,TRBV28,TRBJ1-5,.,many
CASSRDSPDTQYF,TGTGCCAGCAGTCGCGACAGCCCCGATACGCAGTATTTT,TRBV12-3/TRBV12-4,TRBJ2-3,.,.
CASTMAGTDTQYF,TGTGCCAGCACCATGGCGGGAACAGATACGCAGTATTTT,TRBV7-2,TRBJ2-3,.,few
CSAADRGLRETQYF,TGCAGCGCCGCAGACAGGGGGCTTCGCGAGACCCAGTACTTC,TRBV29-1,TRBJ2-5,TRBD1,few
CSVDVVNTEAFF,TGCAGCGTTGATGTGGTGAACACTGAAGCTTTCTTT,TRBV29-1,TRBJ1-1,.,.
CASSQGPYQETQYF,TGTGCCAGCAGCCAAGGGCCGTACCAAGAGACCCAGTACTTC,TRBV6-5,TRBJ2-5,.,many
CASSSWGDTQYF,TGTGCCAGCAGCTCGTGGGGAGATACGCAGTATTTT,TRBV7-9,TRBJ2-3,.,many
CASSQRPDWGRWNEQFF,TGTGCCAGCAGCCAACGGCCCGACTGGGGGCGGTGGAATGAGCAGTTCTTC,TRBV14,TRBJ2-1,.,.
CASSRGQQETQYF,TGTGCCAGCAGCCGAGGACAGCAAGAGACCCAGTACTTC,TRBV3-1,TRBJ2-5,.,.
CASSYRVDNSPLHF,TGTGCCAGCAGCTACAGGGTTGATAATTCACCCCTCCACTTT,TRBV5-4,TRBJ1-6,.,many
CASSPDTTTYGYTF,TGTGCCAGCAGCCCTGACACAACGACCTATGGCTACACCTTC,TRBV28,TRBJ1-2,.,many
CASSFATGSVQETQYF,TGTGCCAGCAGCTTCGCGACAGGTTCGGTTCAAGAGACCCAGTACTTC,TRBV7-8,TRBJ2-5,.,few
CASRTGGRTSYEQYF,TGCGCCAGCCGGACAGGGGGCCGGACCTCCTACGAGCAGTACTTC,TRBV5-1,TRBJ2-7,TRBD1,many